The source of this T cell receptor beta chain is a study of shared clonotypes between healthy human individuals. Whole-study results and caveats: Depth was large, yet rarefaction showed that sorted-subset sequencing was incomplete.

The table came from immunoSEQ multiplex PCR; TCRdb's copy has only in-frame clones and leaves some out. The sample records around 690,000 clones, 80% to 95% being singletons. On this clone itself: Its specificity is unknown.

CDR3 length: 14 amino acids. Germline V gene data show CDR1 as SQVTM and CDR2 as ANQGSEA. Trimming cost V 4 bases and J 1 base, with 11 bases left between them. The sequenced sample consisted of memory CD8+ T cells from PBMCs. Subset: CD45RO+ cells pooled with CCR7-negative TemRA cells. This receptor was taken from a man younger than 35 in good health. Some clones in this sample may be carry-over from other donors' samples. J is TRBJ2-1 and V is TRBV29-1; a weak D match, TRBD2 (6 bases). The CDR3 DNA is TGCAGCGTTGGGACCGGGACTTCCTACAATGAGCAGTTCTTC. The encoded protein is CSVGTGTSYNEQFF.